This T cell receptor (beta chain) emerged from a study of shared clonotypes between healthy human individuals. Clones were read by immunoSEQ multiplex PCR, and TCRdb kept only the in-frame ones, dropping some. This repertoire shows roughly 400,000 clones, roughly 96% found once; its top ten account for about 0.32%. The material sequenced was memory CD8+ T cells sorted from blood. Subset meaning: CD45RO+ cells pooled with CCR7-negative TemRA cells. This sequence originates from a man aged 25-40 years in good health.

CDR3 nucleotide sequence: TGTGCCAGCAGTGAAGGAGTCTCTGGGGCCAACGTCCTGACTTTC. It specifies CASSEGVSGANVLTF. J is TRBJ2-6 and V is TRBV6-1, with unresolved D. V was trimmed by 1 base and J by 0 bases, leaving 4 bases between them. The V gene's germline CDR1 is MNHNS and CDR2 SASEGT. CDR3 length: 15 amino acids.